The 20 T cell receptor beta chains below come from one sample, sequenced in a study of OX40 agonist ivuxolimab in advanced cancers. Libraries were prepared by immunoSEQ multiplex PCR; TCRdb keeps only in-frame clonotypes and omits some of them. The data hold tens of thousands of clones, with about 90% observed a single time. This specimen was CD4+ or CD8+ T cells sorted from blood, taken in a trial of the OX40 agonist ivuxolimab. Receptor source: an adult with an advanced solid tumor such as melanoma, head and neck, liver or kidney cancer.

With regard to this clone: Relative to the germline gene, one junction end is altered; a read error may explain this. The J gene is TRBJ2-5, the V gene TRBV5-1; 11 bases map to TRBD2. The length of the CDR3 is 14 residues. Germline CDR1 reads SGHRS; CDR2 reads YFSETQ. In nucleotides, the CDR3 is TGCGCCGGCAGCACTAGCGGGGGCCAAGAGACCCAGTACTTC. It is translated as CAGSTSGGQETQYF.

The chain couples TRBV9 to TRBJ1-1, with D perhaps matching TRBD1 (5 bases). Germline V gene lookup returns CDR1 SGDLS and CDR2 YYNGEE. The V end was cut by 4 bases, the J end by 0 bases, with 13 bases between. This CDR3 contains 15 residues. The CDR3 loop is CASSQEGRLNTEAFF. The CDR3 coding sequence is TGTGCCAGCAGCCAAGAGGGGCGGTTGAACACTGAAGCTTTCTTT.

CDR3 region: CASIPETGLRHEQYV. Written as DNA, the CDR3 is TGTGCCAGCATACCCGAGACAGGGCTGAGGCACGAGCAGTACGTC. This chain uses TRBV28 with TRBJ2-7; TRBD1 agrees at 7 bases. Germline loops: CDR1 MDHEN, CDR2 SYDVKM. V lost 7 bases to trimming and J lost 5 bases; unmatched junction nucleotides: 14. This CDR3 region has 15 residues.

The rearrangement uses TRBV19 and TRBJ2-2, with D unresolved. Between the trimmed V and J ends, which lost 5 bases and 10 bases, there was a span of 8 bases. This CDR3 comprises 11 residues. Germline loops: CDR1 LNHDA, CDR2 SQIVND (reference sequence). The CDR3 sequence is CASSSRAELFF. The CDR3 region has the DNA TGTGCCAGTAGTTCTCGTGCGGAGCTGTTTTTT.

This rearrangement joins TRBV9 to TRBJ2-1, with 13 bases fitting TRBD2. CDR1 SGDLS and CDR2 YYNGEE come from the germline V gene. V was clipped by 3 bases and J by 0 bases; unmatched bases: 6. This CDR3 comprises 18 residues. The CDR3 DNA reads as TGTGCCAGCAGCGGACTAGCGGGGGGAAAGAGCTCCTACAATGAGCAGTTCTTC. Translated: CASSGLAGGKSSYNEQFF.

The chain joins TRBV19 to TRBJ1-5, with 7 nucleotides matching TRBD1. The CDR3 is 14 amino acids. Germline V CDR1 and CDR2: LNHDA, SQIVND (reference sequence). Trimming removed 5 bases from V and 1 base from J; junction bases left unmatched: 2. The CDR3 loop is CASSATGSNQPQHF. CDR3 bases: TGTGCCAGTAGTGCGACAGGGAGCAATCAGCCCCAGCATTTT.

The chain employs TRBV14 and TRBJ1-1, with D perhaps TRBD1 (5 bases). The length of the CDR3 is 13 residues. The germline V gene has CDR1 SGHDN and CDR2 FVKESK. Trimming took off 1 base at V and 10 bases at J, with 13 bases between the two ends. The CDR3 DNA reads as TGTGCCAGCAGCCAAGTGGGGGGTACGAGAGCTTTCTTT. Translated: CASSQVGGTRAFF.

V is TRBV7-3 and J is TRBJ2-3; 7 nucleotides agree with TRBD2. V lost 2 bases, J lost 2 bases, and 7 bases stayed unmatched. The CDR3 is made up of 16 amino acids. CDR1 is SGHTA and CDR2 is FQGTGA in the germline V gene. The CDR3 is CASSLSAGEFTDTQYF. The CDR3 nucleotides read TGTGCCAGCAGCTTATCGGCGGGGGAATTCACAGATACGCAGTATTTT.

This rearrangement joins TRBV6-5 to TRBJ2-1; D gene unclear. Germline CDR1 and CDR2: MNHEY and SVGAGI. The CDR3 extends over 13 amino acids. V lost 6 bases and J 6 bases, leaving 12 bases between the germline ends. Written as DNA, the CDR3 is TGTGCCAGCAGGTACCAAGGTCTCAATGAGCAGTTCTTC. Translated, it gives CASRYQGLNEQFF.

DNA of the CDR3: TGTGCCAGTAGTATGGACCTGGAGGAAGGTGAAAAACTGTTTTTT. Amino acid sequence: CASSMDLEEGEKLFF. The V call is TRBV19, the J call TRBJ1-4; D gene uncertain. This CDR3 has 15 residues. CDR1 and CDR2 (germline): LNHDA, SQIVND (reference sequence). V lost 3 bases to trimming and J lost 7 bases, with 15 bases between them.

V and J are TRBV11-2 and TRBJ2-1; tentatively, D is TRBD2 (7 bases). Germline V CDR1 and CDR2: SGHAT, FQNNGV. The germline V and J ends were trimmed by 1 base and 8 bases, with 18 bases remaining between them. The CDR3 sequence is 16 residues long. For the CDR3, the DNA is TGTGCCAGCAGCTTAGTTGCTGGGGGGGCCATTCATGAGCAGTTCTTC. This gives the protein CASSLVAGGAIHEQFF.

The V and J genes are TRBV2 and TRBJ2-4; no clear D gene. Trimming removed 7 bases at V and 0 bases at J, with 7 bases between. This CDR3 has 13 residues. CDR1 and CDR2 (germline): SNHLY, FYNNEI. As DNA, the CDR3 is TGTGCCAGCACAGCGCGAGCCAAAAACATTCAGTACTTC. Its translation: CASTARAKNIQYF. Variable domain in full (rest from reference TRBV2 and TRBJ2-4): EPEVTQTPSHQVTQMGQEVILRCVPISNHLYFYWYRQILGQKVEFLVSFYNNEISEKSEIFDDQFSVERPDGSNFTLKIRSTKLEDSAMYFCASTARAKNIQYFGAGTRLSVL.

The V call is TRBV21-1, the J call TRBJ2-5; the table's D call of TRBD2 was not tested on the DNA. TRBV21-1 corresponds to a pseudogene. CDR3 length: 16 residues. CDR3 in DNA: TGTGCCAGCAGCAAAGCGGCTAGCGGGGACTGTGGGACCCAGTACTTC. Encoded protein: CASSKAASGDCGTQYF.

CDR3 residues: CASSYGQGATNEKLFF. DNA of the CDR3: TGCGCCAGCAGCTACGGACAGGGGGCCACTAATGAAAAACTGTTTTTT. This chain uses TRBV4-1 with TRBJ1-4; 11 nucleotides match TRBD1. With 5 bases clipped from V and 2 bases from J, the junction kept 4 bases outside the gene matches. The length of the CDR3 is 16 residues. In germline, CDR1 is MGHRA, CDR2 YSYEKL.

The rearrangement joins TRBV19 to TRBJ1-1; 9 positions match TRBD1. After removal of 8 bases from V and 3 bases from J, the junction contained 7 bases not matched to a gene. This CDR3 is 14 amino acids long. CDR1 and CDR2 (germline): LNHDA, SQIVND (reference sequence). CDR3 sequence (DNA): TGTGCCAGTCAACCGGGACAGGGTTACACTGAAGCTTTCTTT. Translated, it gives CASQPGQGYTEAFF. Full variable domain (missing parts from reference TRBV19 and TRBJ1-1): DGGITQSPKYLFRKEGQNVTLSCEQNLNHDAMYWYRQDPGQGLRLIYYSQIVNDFQKGDIAEGYSVSREKKESFPLTVTSAQKNPTAFYLCASQPGQGYTEAFFGQGTRLTVV.

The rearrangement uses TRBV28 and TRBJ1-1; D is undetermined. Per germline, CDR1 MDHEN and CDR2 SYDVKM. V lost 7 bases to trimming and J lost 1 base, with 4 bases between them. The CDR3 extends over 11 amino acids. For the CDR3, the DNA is TGTGCCAGCATCGGGAACACTGAAGCTTTCTTT. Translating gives CASIGNTEAFF. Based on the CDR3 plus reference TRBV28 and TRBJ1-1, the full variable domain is DVKVTQSSRYLVKRTGEKVFLECVQDMDHENMFWYRQDPGLGLRLIYFSYDVKMKEKGDIPEGYSVSREKKERFSLILESASTNQTSMYLCASIGNTEAFFGQGTRLTVV.

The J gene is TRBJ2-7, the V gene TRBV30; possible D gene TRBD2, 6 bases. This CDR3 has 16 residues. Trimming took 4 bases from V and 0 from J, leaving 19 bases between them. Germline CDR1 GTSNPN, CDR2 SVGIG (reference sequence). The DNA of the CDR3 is TGTGCCTGGAACCGAAGGGACTTCGTATTCTCCTACGAGCAGTACTTC. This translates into CAWNRRDFVFSYEQYF.

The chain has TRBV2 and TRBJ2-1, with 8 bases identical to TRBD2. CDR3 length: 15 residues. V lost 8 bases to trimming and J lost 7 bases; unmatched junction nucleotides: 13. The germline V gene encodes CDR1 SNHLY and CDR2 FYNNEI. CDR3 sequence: CASARGLGLGNEQFF. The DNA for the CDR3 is TGTGCCAGCGCCCGGGGACTAGGCCTTGGGAATGAGCAGTTCTTC.

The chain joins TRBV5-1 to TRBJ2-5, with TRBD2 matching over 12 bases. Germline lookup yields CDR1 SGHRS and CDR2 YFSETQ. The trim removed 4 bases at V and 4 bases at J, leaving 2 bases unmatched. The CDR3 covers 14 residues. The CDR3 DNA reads TGCGCCAGCAGCATGACTAGCGGGGGAGAGACCCAGTACTTC. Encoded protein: CASSMTSGGETQYF.

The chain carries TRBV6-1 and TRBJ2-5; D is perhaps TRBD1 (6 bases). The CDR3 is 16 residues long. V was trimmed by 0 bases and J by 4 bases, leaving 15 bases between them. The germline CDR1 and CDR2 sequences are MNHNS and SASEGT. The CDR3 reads CASSEAIGRGGETQYF. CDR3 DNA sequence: TGTGCCAGCAGTGAAGCAATCGGACGAGGGGGAGAGACCCAGTACTTC.